What follows is one T cell receptor (beta chain) and its context. Its antigen is not identified. Each CDR3 protein gets one entry after TCRdb re-called the reads with MiXCR. The profile covers hundreds of thousands of distinct CDR3 sequences, with roughly a third appearing a single time and under 15% taken by the ten largest. The data were taken from a study of T cell repertoires in cytomegalovirus infection. Germline V lookup: CDR1 LGHNA, CDR2 YSLEER. V dropped 0 bases and J dropped 0 bases, with 9 bases sitting between them. This CDR3 contains 17 residues. General study points: HLA-C-restricted, CMV-specific TCR beta clonotypes were dominant ex vivo.

This TCR was recovered from a human donor in good health (CMV status not recorded). Some clones in this sample may be carry-over from other donors' samples. The rearrangement links TRBV4-3 to TRBJ1-6; the D is unclear. This specimen was cultured CD8+ T cells from PBMCs, taken from culture after CMV antigen stimulation. CDR3 residues: CASSQDRAGSYNSPLHF. The CDR3 DNA reads TGCGCCAGCAGCCAAGATCGGGCAGGCTCCTATAATTCACCCCTCCACTTT.